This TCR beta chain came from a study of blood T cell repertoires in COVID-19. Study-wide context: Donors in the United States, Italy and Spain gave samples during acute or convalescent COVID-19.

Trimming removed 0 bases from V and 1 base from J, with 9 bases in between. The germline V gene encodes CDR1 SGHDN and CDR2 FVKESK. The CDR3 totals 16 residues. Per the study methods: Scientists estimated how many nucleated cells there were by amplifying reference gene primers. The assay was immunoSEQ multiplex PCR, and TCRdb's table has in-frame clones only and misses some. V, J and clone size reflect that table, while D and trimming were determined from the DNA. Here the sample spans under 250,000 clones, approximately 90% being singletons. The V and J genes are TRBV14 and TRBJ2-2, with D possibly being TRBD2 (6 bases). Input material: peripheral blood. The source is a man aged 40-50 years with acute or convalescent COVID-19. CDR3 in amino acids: CASSQDPGENTGELFF. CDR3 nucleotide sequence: TGTGCCAGCAGCCAAGACCCGGGGGAGAACACCGGGGAGCTGTTTTTT.